A single sample gave rise to the 7 T cell receptor beta chains below, sequenced in a study of PD-1 blockade in classical Hodgkin lymphoma. Brentuximab vedotin exposure varied among the patients, all of whom had relapsed after autologous stem cell transplantation. Measured with immunoSEQ multiplex PCR; TCRdb has only the in-frame clones, and not every one. The sample lists over 35,000 clones, around 78% occurring once. Sequencing was performed on peripheral blood mononuclear cells (PBMCs), taken at baseline. These receptors all stem from a human donor with classical Hodgkin lymphoma.

This chain joins TRBV21-1 and TRBJ1-1. TRBV21-1 is a recognized pseudogene. The length of the CDR3 is 16 residues. CDR3 amino acids: CASSNSMGPRITEAFF. CDR3 nucleotides: TGTGCCAGCAGCAATTCTATGGGACCCCGAATCACTGAAGCTTTCTTT.

Only one count was recorded for this clone. The V call is TRBV14, the J call TRBJ1-2; D remains unclear. The germline V gene has CDR1 SGHDN and CDR2 FVKESK. The CDR3 has 12 residues. The V gene lost 2 bases and the J gene lost 8 bases, with 9 bases spanning the gap. The CDR3 coding sequence is TGTGCCAGCAGCCAACAGAATAGGGGCTACACCTTC. Its protein product is CASSQQNRGYTF.

This chain connects TRBV2 to TRBJ2-1, with 9 nucleotides matching TRBD2. The V segment lost 5 bases and the J segment 0 bases; nucleotides outside the gene matches: 5. The CDR3 has 16 residues. Germline values: CDR1 SNHLY, CDR2 FYNNEI. The CDR3: CASSWTSADSYNEQFF. For the CDR3, the DNA is TGTGCCAGCAGTTGGACTAGCGCCGACTCCTACAATGAGCAGTTCTTC.

The V gene is TRBV7-6, the J gene TRBJ2-1, with D perhaps TRBD2 (5 bases). The V end was cut by 4 bases, the J end by 2 bases, with 12 bases between. There are 15 residues in the CDR3. Germline CDR1 SGHVS, CDR2 FNYEAQ. CDR3 in amino acids: CASSSGLRAYNEQFF. The CDR3 DNA sequence: TGTGCCAGCAGCTCCGGGCTGAGGGCCTACAATGAGCAGTTCTTC.

The chain couples TRBV27 to TRBJ1-6; D call uncertain. This CDR3 is built from 16 residues. Germline V gene sequence: CDR1 MNHEY, CDR2 SMNVEV (reference sequence). Trimming removed 0 bases at V and 0 bases at J, with 6 bases between. CDR3 sequence reads: CASSLSGSSYNSPLHF. CDR3 nucleotides: TGTGCCAGCAGTTTATCGGGTAGCTCCTATAATTCACCCCTCCACTTT.

The chain uses TRBV13 and TRBJ2-2; D is undetermined. V was shortened by 4 bases and J by 2 bases, with 14 bases between the two germline ends. This CDR3 comprises 16 residues. Looked up from germline, CDR1 is PRHDT and CDR2 is FYEKMQ (reference sequence). CDR3 sequence reads: CASSSELEINTGELFF. The CDR3 DNA reads TGTGCCAGCAGCTCCGAGTTGGAAATTAACACCGGGGAGCTGTTTTTT.

The chain carries TRBV28 and TRBJ2-2; TRBD2 matches 11 bases. This CDR3 comprises 17 residues. The V and J ends lost 4 bases and 0 bases, in that order; junction bases with no gene match: 4. CDR1 is MDHEN, CDR2 SYDVKM, per germline. CDR3 sequence (DNA): TGTGCCAGCAGTTCGGGACTAGCGGTAGCGAACACCGGGGAGCTGTTTTTT. This translates into CASSSGLAVANTGELFF.